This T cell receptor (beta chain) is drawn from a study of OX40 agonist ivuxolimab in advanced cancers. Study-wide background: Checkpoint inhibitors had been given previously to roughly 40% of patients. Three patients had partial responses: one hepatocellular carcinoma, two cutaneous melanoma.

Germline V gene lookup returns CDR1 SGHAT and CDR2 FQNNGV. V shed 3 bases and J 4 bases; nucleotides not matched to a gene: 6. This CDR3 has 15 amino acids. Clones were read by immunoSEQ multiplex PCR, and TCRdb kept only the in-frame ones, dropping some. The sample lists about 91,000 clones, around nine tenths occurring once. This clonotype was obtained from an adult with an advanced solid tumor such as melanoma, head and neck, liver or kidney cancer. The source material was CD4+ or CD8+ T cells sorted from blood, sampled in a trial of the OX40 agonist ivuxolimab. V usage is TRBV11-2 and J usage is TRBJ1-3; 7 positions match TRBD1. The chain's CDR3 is CASSFETGLGNTIYF. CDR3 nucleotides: TGTGCCAGCAGCTTCGAGACAGGGTTAGGAAACACCATATATTTT.